One and the same sample provided the 27 T cell receptor beta chains below, sequenced in a study of blood T cell repertoires in COVID-19. The assay was immunoSEQ multiplex PCR, and TCRdb's table has in-frame clones only and misses some. The sample yields hundreds of thousands of clones, roughly 84% seen once. Sequencing input: PBMCs or T cells enriched from blood (not recorded which). Receptors originate from a woman in her 30s who had recovered from COVID-19.

This chain uses TRBV2 with TRBJ2-3; the match to TRBD2 covers 7 bases. Germline CDR1 reads SNHLY; CDR2 reads FYNNEI. The CDR3 is made up of 12 amino acids. Trimming took 11 bases from V and 7 from J; bases not matched to a gene: 9. CDR3 protein: CAGGDRGNTQYF. The DNA for the CDR3 is TGTGCCGGGGGGGACCGCGGAAATACGCAGTATTTT. Supplemented by reference TRBV2 and TRBJ2-3, the full variable domain reads EPEVTQTPSHQVTQMGQEVILRCVPISNHLYFYWYRQILGQKVEFLVSFYNNEISEKSEIFDDQFSVERPDGSNFTLKIRSTKLEDSAMYFCAGGDRGNTQYFGPGTRLTVL.

This clone has only a few counts. This chain joins TRBV24-1 and TRBJ2-7, with 9 bases matching TRBD2. V lost 4 bases to trimming and J lost 5 bases; unmatched junction nucleotides: 8. CDR1 and CDR2 (germline): KGHDR, SFDVKD. This CDR3 region has 15 residues. Here the CDR3 reads CATSDPGTSPHEQYF. The CDR3 DNA sequence: TGTGCCACCAGTGACCCCGGGACTAGCCCCCACGAGCAGTACTTC.

This clone came up a few times. The chain combines TRBV7-9 with TRBJ2-2; tentatively, D is TRBD1 (6 bases). Between the trimmed V and J ends, which lost 6 bases and 1 base, there was a span of 12 bases. This CDR3 has 15 residues. Germline V gene sequence: CDR1 SEHNR, CDR2 FQNEAQ (reference sequence). The CDR3 reads CASSKQGGNTGELFF. CDR3 in DNA: TGTGCCAGCAGTAAACAGGGCGGGAACACCGGGGAGCTGTTTTTT.

This chain uses TRBV7-9 with TRBJ1-1; 11 bases are shared with TRBD1. V was clipped by 5 bases and J by 6 bases; unmatched bases: 8. The length of the CDR3 is 15 residues. Germline values: CDR1 SEHNR, CDR2 FQNEAQ (reference sequence). The CDR3 DNA reads as TGTGCCAGCAGCCAAGGACAGGGGGCGCCCTCTGAAGCTTTCTTT. Its protein is CASSQGQGAPSEAFF. Based on the CDR3 plus reference TRBV7-9 and TRBJ1-1, the full variable domain is DTGVSQNPRHKITKRGQNVTFRCDPISEHNRLYWYRQTLGQGPEFLTYFQNEAQLEKSRLLSDRFSAERPKGSFSTLEIQRTEQGDSAMYLCASSQGQGAPSEAFFGQGTRLTVV.

The J gene is TRBJ1-5, the V gene TRBV2, with TRBD1 matching 7 bases. The CDR3 is 14 residues long. Germline-derived CDR1 and CDR2 are SNHLY and FYNNEI. V lost 4 bases to trimming and J lost 4 bases; unmatched junction nucleotides: 4. CDR3 amino acids: CASSVQGQNQPQHF. In DNA, the CDR3 is TGTGCCAGCAGTGTACAGGGGCAAAATCAGCCCCAGCATTTT.

The J gene is TRBJ2-2, the V gene TRBV3-1 (or the pseudogene TRBV3-2); 11 bases are shared with TRBD1. Per germline, CDR1 LGHDT and CDR2 YNNKEL (reference sequence). V lost 4 bases and J lost 0; bases outside the gene matches: 10. The CDR3 is 19 amino acids. CDR3 DNA sequence: TGTGCCAGCAGCCTCGAAGTGGGGGGACAGGGGGCGAACACCGGGGAGCTGTTTTTT. This encodes CASSLEVGGQGANTGELFF.

The genes are TRBV7-9 and TRBJ2-7; the match to TRBD1 covers 9 bases. This CDR3 has 14 amino acids. In germline, CDR1 is SEHNR, CDR2 FQNEAQ (reference sequence). V shed 4 bases and J 6 bases; nucleotides not matched to a gene: 7. The CDR3 reads CASSSSGQGAEQYF. The CDR3 nucleotides are TGTGCCAGCAGCTCTTCGGGACAGGGAGCCGAGCAGTACTTC.

The chain joins TRBV28 to TRBJ1-4; D perhaps matches TRBD1 (5 bases). Germline lookup yields CDR1 MDHEN and CDR2 SYDVKM. There are 12 residues in the CDR3. V lost 6 bases and J lost 5, with 7 bases in between. CDR3 nucleotide sequence: TGTGCCAGCAGCCCAGGGAATGAAAAACTGTTTTTT. Protein product: CASSPGNEKLFF.

The CDR3 coding sequence is TGTGCCAGCAGTTTCCGCAGGGCCGAGAGAAACACCATATATTTT. This translates into CASSFRRAERNTIYF. The genes are TRBV27 and TRBJ1-3; D may be TRBD1 (5 bases). The CDR3 consists of 15 residues. V lost 3 bases and J lost 5, with 14 bases in between. From germline, CDR1 is MNHEY and CDR2 SMNVEV (reference sequence).

The chain has TRBV28 and TRBJ1-4; 8 bases line up with TRBD1. This CDR3 spans 14 amino acids. V dropped 6 bases and J dropped 4; count of bases not matched to a gene: 4. Looked up from germline, CDR1 is MDHEN and CDR2 is SYDVKM. CDR3 protein: CASRRTGNNEKLFF. The CDR3 coding sequence is TGTGCCAGCAGACGGACAGGGAATAATGAAAAACTGTTTTTT.

The rearrangement uses TRBV10-3 and TRBJ2-1; maybe TRBD1 (6 bases). V lost 0 bases and J lost 8, with 14 bases in between. The CDR3 sequence is 15 residues long. The germline V gene has CDR1 ENHRY and CDR2 SYGVKD. This CDR3 is CAISESSGAVDEQFF. The CDR3 DNA follows: TGTGCCATCAGTGAGTCGTCAGGGGCAGTGGATGAGCAGTTCTTC.

V usage is TRBV10-1 and J usage is TRBJ1-2, with D unresolved. CDR1 is WNHNN and CDR2 is SYGVQD in the germline V gene (reference sequence). CDR3 size: 13 residues. V was trimmed by 3 bases and J by 0 bases, leaving 5 bases between them. The DNA of the CDR3 is TGCGCCAGCAGTGATTACACTAACTATGGCTACACCTTC. It yields the protein CASSDYTNYGYTF.

This clone was detected many times. This chain joins TRBV28 and TRBJ1-1; the match to TRBD1 covers 7 bases. Germline lookup yields CDR1 MDHEN and CDR2 SYDVKM. The CDR3 spans 18 residues. With 3 bases clipped from V and 1 base from J, the junction kept 14 bases outside the gene matches. CDR3 DNA sequence: TGTGCCAGCAGTTTTTTGGGTTATAGGGGGCGCAGGAACACTGAAGCTTTCTTT. Translating it yields CASSFLGYRGRRNTEAFF.

The chain is built from TRBV5-4 and TRBJ1-1; 8 bases agree with TRBD1. Germline CDR1 SGHNT, CDR2 YYREEE (reference sequence). After removal of 2 bases from V and 1 base from J, the junction contained 1 base not matched to a gene. This CDR3 is 14 amino acids long. The CDR3 loop reads CASSLQGGNTEAFF. In nucleotides, the CDR3 is TGTGCCAGCAGCTTACAGGGGGGGAACACTGAAGCTTTCTTT.

The rearrangement joins TRBV7-2 to TRBJ1-6; D may be TRBD1 (6 bases). Trimming removed 6 bases at V and 0 bases at J, with 9 bases between. Germline assignment: CDR1 SGHTA and CDR2 FQGNSA. The CDR3 is 15 residues long. CDR3 loop: CASRQGSSYNSPLHF. CDR3 in DNA: TGTGCCAGCAGGCAGGGGAGCTCCTATAATTCACCCCTCCACTTT.

The V call is TRBV27, the J call TRBJ1-1; perhaps TRBD1 as D (6 bases). Trimming removed 5 bases from V and 0 bases from J, with 19 bases in between. Germline V gene data show CDR1 as MNHEY and CDR2 as SMNVEV (reference sequence). The CDR3 loop spans 17 amino acids. This CDR3 is CASSPSSGHIMNTEAFF. In DNA form, the CDR3 reads TGTGCCAGCAGTCCCTCGTCGGGACACATCATGAACACTGAAGCTTTCTTT.

The CDR3 sequence: CASSPLQGNTEAFF. The CDR3 DNA is TGCGCCAGCAGCCCATTACAGGGGAACACTGAAGCTTTCTTT. The rearrangement joins TRBV5-1 to TRBJ1-1, with D possibly being TRBD1 (6 bases). CDR3 length equals 14 residues. Looked up from germline, CDR1 is SGHRS and CDR2 is YFSETQ. The V end lost 4 bases, the J end lost 1 base, and 11 bases lay between the germline ends.

This chain joins TRBV27 and TRBJ2-5, with 10 bases matching TRBD2. V gave up 5 bases and J gave up 6 bases; unmatched junction bases: 9. Per germline, CDR1 MNHEY and CDR2 SMNVEV (reference sequence). CDR3 length equals 15 residues. The CDR3: CASSALTSGVKTQYF. CDR3 sequence (DNA): TGTGCCAGCAGTGCCCTAACTAGCGGGGTGAAGACCCAGTACTTC.

This clone was picked up one time. This sequence joins TRBV28 and TRBJ2-1, with a tentative D call TRBD2 (5 bases). The CDR3 has 13 amino acids. Trimming left V 5 bases short and J 8 bases short, with 13 bases between. Germline CDR1 MDHEN, CDR2 SYDVKM. This CDR3 is CASSLLNGDEQFF. The CDR3, as DNA: TGTGCCAGCAGTCTTCTGAACGGGGATGAGCAGTTCTTC.

V usage is TRBV5-8 and J usage is TRBJ1-5; possibly TRBD1 for D (5 bases). The germline V gene has CDR1 SGHTS and CDR2 YDEGEE. This CDR3 region has 17 residues. The V end was cut by 3 bases, the J end by 0 bases, with 16 bases between. The CDR3 protein is CASSYVGDRFSNQPQHF. CDR3 in DNA: TGTGCCAGCAGCTACGTCGGCGACAGATTTAGCAATCAGCCCCAGCATTTT.

This chain connects TRBV6-5 to TRBJ1-2, with 11 positions matching TRBD1. The CDR3 has 14 amino acids. J lost 4 bases, V lost 6 bases, and 4 bases had no gene match. In germline, CDR1 is MNHEY, CDR2 SVGAGI. CDR3 in DNA: TGTGCCAGCAGCGGACAGGGGGCTGCCTATGGCTACACCTTC. This sequence encodes CASSGQGAAYGYTF.

The V and J genes are TRBV3-1 (or the pseudogene TRBV3-2) and TRBJ2-7; TRBD1 matches 12 bases. The CDR3 totals 15 residues. Germline V gene sequence: CDR1 LGHDT, CDR2 YNNKEL (reference sequence). J gave up 4 bases and V 4 bases, and 5 bases lay outside the gene matches. CDR3 sequence reads: CASSPGTGGGYEQYF. The CDR3, as DNA: TGTGCCAGCAGCCCTGGGACAGGGGGCGGGTACGAGCAGTACTTC.

The rearrangement links TRBV7-9 to TRBJ1-2; a possible D gene is TRBD1 (6 bases). Germline V gene sequence: CDR1 SEHNR, CDR2 FQNEAQ (reference sequence). Trimming pared 6 bases from V and 8 bases from J, leaving 13 bases between. This CDR3 is built from 12 residues. The CDR3 here is CASRVQGSGYTF. The CDR3 nucleotides read TGTGCCAGCAGGGTGCAGGGGAGCGGCTACACCTTC.

This chain connects TRBV4-2 to TRBJ2-1; 8 bases map to TRBD2. V lost 4 bases, J lost 4 bases, and 15 bases stayed unmatched. Germline V gene lookup returns CDR1 LGHNA and CDR2 YNFKEQ. The CDR3 consists of 18 residues. CDR3 nucleotides: TGTGCCAGCAGCCGCGGAAGACCCGGGGGGGGGAATTACAATGAGCAGTTCTTC. Its protein is CASSRGRPGGGNYNEQFF.

V usage is TRBV7-9 and J usage is TRBJ2-7, with D hard to call. The CDR3 has 13 amino acids. V gave up 5 bases and J gave up 3 bases, with 11 bases separating them. Looked up from germline, CDR1 is SEHNR and CDR2 is FQNEAQ (reference sequence). The CDR3 spells CASSPPSNYEQYF. CDR3 nucleotide sequence: TGTGCCAGCAGCCCCCCCAGTAACTACGAGCAGTACTTC.

This sequence joins TRBV27 and TRBJ2-7; maybe TRBD2 (7 bases). The V and J ends lost 3 bases and 0 bases respectively, with 18 bases between them. The CDR3 sequence is 17 residues long. CDR1 is MNHEY and CDR2 is SMNVEV in the germline V gene (reference sequence). CDR3 protein: CASSFLGGGALSYEQYF. The CDR3 region has the DNA TGTGCCAGCAGTTTCCTCGGTGGGGGGGCCCTCTCCTACGAGCAGTACTTC.

The chain has TRBV28 and TRBJ1-2, with D perhaps matching TRBD1 (5 bases). Germline values: CDR1 MDHEN, CDR2 SYDVKM. The CDR3 loop spans 14 amino acids. The V and J ends lost 1 base and 4 bases respectively, with 10 bases between them. Written as DNA, the CDR3 is TGTGCCAGCAGTTTATTTCAGGGCCCCTATGGCTACACCTTC. This encodes CASSLFQGPYGYTF.